This TCR beta chain was documented in a study of blood T cell repertoires in COVID-19. Study overall: Acute and convalescent COVID-19 specimens originated in the United States, Italy and Spain.

V lost 3 bases, J lost 5 bases, and 5 bases stayed unmatched. The germline CDR1 and CDR2 sequences are MNHEY and SVGEGT. The CDR3 is 15 amino acids. The authors' processing: Amplification of reference gene primers provided the estimated nucleated cell counts. Libraries were prepared by immunoSEQ multiplex PCR; TCRdb keeps only in-frame clonotypes and omits some of them. D and trimming were read from the DNA, whereas the V and J calls and clone size are those reported in that table. The table has more than 300,000 clones, less than 90% seen once. Participant-reported clinical history was the basis for cohort assignment. Either two negative PCRs, clearance, or symptom resolution qualified Cohort 3 donors as recovered. This clone is a singleton in its sample.

The TCR comes from a woman in her 50s who had recovered from COVID-19. Material: PBMCs or T cells enriched from blood (not recorded which). The chain joins TRBV6-2 or TRBV6-3 to TRBJ1-5; 9 bases map to TRBD1. Written as DNA, the CDR3 is TGTGCCAGCAGTTATCAACAGGGGGCTTATCAGCCCCAGCATTTT. Amino acids: CASSYQQGAYQPQHF.